A single sample gave rise to the 14 T cell receptor beta chains below, sequenced in a study of T cells after yellow fever vaccination. TCRdb reanalysed the 5' RACE reads using MiXCR and keeps one entry per CDR3 protein. This sample has hundreds of thousands of distinct CDR3 sequences, with 3.6% found just once. The sequenced sample was PBMCs, obtained on the day of the yellow fever booster vaccination. These receptors came from a man aged 18 to 35 who received the YFV17D yellow fever vaccine.

In its sample, this clonotype was seen a few times. A much larger clone lies one base from this, so it may be a read error. This chain links TRBV7-8 with TRBJ1-5; D gene ambiguous. The CDR3 covers 13 residues. Germline V gene lookup returns CDR1 SGHVS and CDR2 FQNEAQ. V lost 3 bases to trimming and J lost 0 bases, with 3 bases between them. The CDR3 DNA follows: TGTGCCAGCAGCTTTAATAGCAATCAGCCCCAGCATTTT. Translating it yields CASSFNSNQPQHF.

This clonotype was recorded many times. This chain joins TRBV7-9 and TRBJ2-7; D remains unclear. The CDR3 length is 13 residues. Germline CDR1 SEHNR, CDR2 FQNEAQ (reference sequence). Trimming removed 1 base at V and 5 bases at J, with 9 bases between. The CDR3 spells CASSLGGLDEQYF. DNA for the CDR3: TGTGCCAGCAGCTTAGGTGGGCTGGACGAGCAGTACTTC. The variable domain in full, with the rest retrieved from reference TRBV7-9 and TRBJ2-7, is DTGVSQNPRHKITKRGQNVTFRCDPISEHNRLYWYRQTLGQGPEFLTYFQNEAQLEKSRLLSDRFSAERPKGSFSTLEIQRTEQGDSAMYLCASSLGGLDEQYFGPGTRLTVT.

This clonotype was observed many times. The chain uses TRBV18 and TRBJ1-5; D unresolved. This CDR3 is built from 13 residues. Germline CDR1 and CDR2: KGHSH and LQKENI. V lost 6 bases, J lost 5 bases, and 11 bases lay in between. The CDR3 here is CASSPGRDQPQHF. The CDR3 DNA reads as TGTGCCAGCTCCCCGGGGAGGGATCAGCCCCAGCATTTT.

This clonotype was counted at least ten times. In DNA form, the CDR3 reads TGTGCCAGCAGGGCCGCGGAGGGGCGAGAGACCCAGTACTTC. Encoded protein: CASRAAEGRETQYF. The gene calls are TRBV7-2 and TRBJ2-5, with a weak D call TRBD2 (6 bases). CDR3 length equals 14 residues. V was shortened by 6 bases and J by 4 bases, with 15 bases between the two germline ends. From germline, CDR1 is SGHTA and CDR2 FQGNSA.

V usage is TRBV10-3 and J usage is TRBJ1-1, with a tentative D call TRBD1 (6 bases). This CDR3 spans 16 amino acids. CDR1 is ENHRY and CDR2 is SYGVKD in the germline V gene. The ends were cut back, 2 bases at V and 5 bases at J, with 18 bases in the middle. CDR3 DNA sequence: TGTGCCATCAGTGAGGTGCAGGGGACGCGAGGGACTGAAGCTTTCTTT. Translation gives CAISEVQGTRGTEAFF.

This clonotype showed up many times. The chain combines TRBV21-1 with TRBJ2-7; TRBD1, the table's D call, lacks a check against the DNA. TRBV21-1 is recorded as a pseudogene. There are 15 residues in the CDR3. The CDR3, as DNA: TGTGCCAGCAGCAAAGAGAGGGGACGGCCCTACGAGCAGTACGTC. It codes for CASSKERGRPYEQYV.

This chain uses TRBV12-3 or TRBV12-4 with TRBJ2-6; the D gene is possibly TRBD2 (5 bases). The ends were cut back, 6 bases at V and 7 bases at J, with 13 bases in the middle. The CDR3 contains 14 residues. The DNA for the CDR3 is TGTGCCAGCAGGCAAGCGAGGGTTGCCAACGTCCTGACTTTC. It codes for CASRQARVANVLTF.

This clonotype appeared a few times. The V gene is TRBV7-9, the J gene TRBJ2-5, with 8 bases identical to TRBD1. Germline values: CDR1 SEHNR, CDR2 FQNEAQ (reference sequence). V dropped 5 bases and J dropped 4; count of bases not matched to a gene: 6. CDR3 size: 14 residues. The CDR3 region has the DNA TGTGCCAGCAGCCTTCCGGACAGGGTAGAGACCCAGTACTTC. This encodes CASSLPDRVETQYF.

In this sample, this clonotype turned up many times. Written as DNA, the CDR3 is TGTGCCAGCAGCTTGTTTCGGAGCTCCTACAATGAGCAGTTCTTC. Amino acid sequence: CASSLFRSSYNEQFF. The rearrangement joins TRBV5-6 to TRBJ2-1; D uncertain. The CDR3 contains 15 residues. The germline V and J ends were trimmed by 1 base and 0 bases, with 8 bases remaining between them. Germline CDR1 SGHDT, CDR2 YYEEEE.

The J gene is TRBJ1-1, the V gene TRBV12-3 or TRBV12-4; D is ambiguous. The ends were cut back, 4 bases at V and 3 bases at J, with 12 bases in the middle. The CDR3 totals 14 residues. CDR3 sequence: CASSSGPGHTEAFF. DNA for the CDR3: TGTGCCAGCAGTTCCGGCCCCGGCCACACTGAAGCTTTCTTT.

The chain combines TRBV5-4 with TRBJ1-2; possibly TRBD1 for D (6 bases). The CDR3 extends over 15 amino acids. Trimming took 0 bases from V and 8 from J, leaving 17 bases between them. Germline CDR1 SGHNT, CDR2 YYREEE (reference sequence). CDR3 sequence: CASSLGLAGAKGYTF. DNA for the CDR3: TGTGCCAGCAGCTTGGGGCTCGCAGGGGCGAAAGGCTACACCTTC.

Here the CDR3 reads CASSDQGGPPGKLFF. The CDR3 nucleotides are TGCGCCAGCAGTGATCAAGGCGGGCCCCCCGGAAAACTGTTTTTT. This chain links TRBV10-2 with TRBJ1-4; D not certain. The germline V gene has CDR1 WSHSY and CDR2 SAAADI. The CDR3 consists of 15 residues. V dropped 3 bases and J dropped 10 bases, with 18 bases sitting between them.

This clonotype was seen a handful of times. V gene TRBV12-3 or TRBV12-4 combines with J gene TRBJ2-1, with D perhaps TRBD2 (7 bases). The CDR3 has 16 residues. The V end was cut by 8 bases, the J end by 4 bases, with 21 bases between. CDR3 DNA: TGTGCCAGCCATCTAACCCCAGGGAGGGGGTACAATGAGCAGTTCTTC. Amino acids: CASHLTPGRGYNEQFF.

This clonotype was detected only a few times. The chain combines TRBV29-1 with TRBJ1-2; D is unclear. The germline V gene encodes CDR1 SQVTM and CDR2 ANQGSEA. This CDR3 region has 11 residues. V lost 5 bases and J 7 bases, leaving 11 bases between the germline ends. CDR3 amino acids: CSVPGVGGYTF. The CDR3 bases are TGCAGCGTTCCAGGAGTAGGTGGCTACACCTTC. Filled out from reference TRBV29-1 and TRBJ1-2, the complete variable domain reads SAVISQKPSRDICQRGTSLTIQCQVDSQVTMMFWYRQQPGQSLTLIATANQGSEATYESGFVIDKFPISRPNLTFSTLTVSNMSPEDSSIYLCSVPGVGGYTFGSGTRLTVV.